This T cell receptor beta chain comes out of a study of T cell responses to AZD1222 COVID-19 vaccine. For the study at large: Researchers grouped second doses given at about 4 or about 12 weeks into one pool.

Study-wide points: Variant regions that are unmutated are reportedly the target of nearly half of spike-specific TCRs. At 160-218 and 743-854, vaccine-associated CD4 TCRs were dominant, and they spanned spike.

The CDR3 has 13 residues. Unmatched junction bases numbered 3, after V lost 5 bases and J lost 3 bases. Germline V gives CDR1 LNHDA, CDR2 SQIVND (reference sequence). In this sample, this clone turned up once. As yet, its antigen is unknown. The sample contains more than one DNA sequence encoding this CDR3. Some clones are missing from TCRdb's copy, which holds only in-frame ones; the method was immunoSEQ multiplex PCR. The data show fewer than 200,000 clones, 92% seen once. V usage is TRBV19 and J usage is TRBJ1-2; 7 positions match TRBD1. The TCR originated in an adult in good health. The material sequenced was peripheral blood, taken on day 0 of AZD1222 vaccination. In DNA form, the CDR3 reads TGTGCCAGTAGTCCCGGGACAGACTATGGCTACACCTTC. It yields the protein CASSPGTDYGYTF.